The rows below give T cell receptor beta chains drawn from one sample of a study of T cell responses to AZD1222 COVID-19 vaccine. Here immunoSEQ multiplex PCR was the method, and the copy in TCRdb shows in-frame clones only, minus some. In the table there are some 130,000 clones, approximately 90% of which are singletons. The sequencing used peripheral blood, collected on day 0 of AZD1222 vaccination. The receptors shown here come from an adult in good health. Each CDR3 is given with its conserved first and last residue. Fields, in order: D gene, V gene, J gene, clone size, CDR3 DNA, CDR3 protein. A D gene is named only where the DNA matches it firmly. Size is omitted from some rows. Given values are once, few, many or a class for expanded clones.

d_call: -
v_call: TRBV3-1/TRBV3-2
j_call: TRBJ1-3
clone_size: -
cdr3_nt: TGTGCCAGCAGCCAAGACTACAGGGTCAGCTCTGGAAACACCATATATTTT
cdr3_aa: CASSQDYRVSSGNTIYF

d_call: TRBD1
v_call: TRBV6-5
j_call: TRBJ2-7
clone_size: -
cdr3_nt: TGTGCCAGCAAAAATAATCAGGGGGCCTACGAGCAGTACTTC
cdr3_aa: CASKNNQGAYEQYF

d_call: -
v_call: TRBV7-7
j_call: TRBJ2-3
clone_size: -
cdr3_nt: TGTGCTAGCAGCATTAGCGGAGGGGTTACAGATACGCAGTATTTT
cdr3_aa: CASSISGGVTDTQYF

d_call: -
v_call: TRBV7-2
j_call: TRBJ2-1
clone_size: -
cdr3_nt: TGTGCCAGCAGCTTAGGTTCGGCTTCTACGGGCCATGAGCAGTTCTTC
cdr3_aa: CASSLGSASTGHEQFF

d_call: TRBD1
v_call: TRBV6-5
j_call: TRBJ2-7
clone_size: -
cdr3_nt: TGTGCCAGCAGTTACTCGGGACAGAACTACGAGCAGTACTTC
cdr3_aa: CASSYSGQNYEQYF

d_call: -
v_call: TRBV6-5
j_call: TRBJ1-6
clone_size: -
cdr3_nt: TGTGCCACTCACCCTTCTAATTCACCCCTCCACTTT
cdr3_aa: CATHPSNSPLHF

d_call: -
v_call: TRBV9
j_call: TRBJ1-3
clone_size: -
cdr3_nt: TGTGCCAGCAGCGTCGGGGGACGGAACTCTGGAAACACCATATATTTT
cdr3_aa: CASSVGGRNSGNTIYF

d_call: -
v_call: TRBV6-4
j_call: TRBJ2-3
clone_size: -
cdr3_nt: TGTGCCAGCAGTGAAATGGTGACGGGGGCAGATACGCAGTATTTT
cdr3_aa: CASSEMVTGADTQYF

d_call: -
v_call: TRBV6-1
j_call: TRBJ2-5
clone_size: -
cdr3_nt: TGTGCCAGCAGTGAATATCTTATAGGAGATAGAGAGACCCAGTACTTC
cdr3_aa: CASSEYLIGDRETQYF

d_call: TRBD2
v_call: TRBV9
j_call: TRBJ2-3
clone_size: -
cdr3_nt: TGTGCCAGCAGCGTAGTTGGTAGCGGGGCCGTCGGGGATACGCAGTATTTT
cdr3_aa: CASSVVGSGAVGDTQYF

d_call: -
v_call: TRBV6-2/TRBV6-3
j_call: TRBJ2-5
clone_size: -
cdr3_nt: TGTGCCAGCAGTGACAGGCGAAAGTCGGTACTCCAAGAGACCCAGTACTTC
cdr3_aa: CASSDRRKSVLQETQYF

d_call: TRBD1
v_call: TRBV18
j_call: TRBJ1-2
clone_size: -
cdr3_nt: TGTGCCAGCTCACCTGGTATGGGGACAGGGATCGGCTACACCTTC
cdr3_aa: CASSPGMGTGIGYTF

d_call: -
v_call: TRBV5-1
j_call: TRBJ1-5
clone_size: -
cdr3_nt: TGCGCCAGCAGCCCGGGACAAGGCAATCAGCCCCAGCATTTT
cdr3_aa: CASSPGQGNQPQHF

d_call: -
v_call: TRBV7-2
j_call: TRBJ2-7
clone_size: -
cdr3_nt: TGTGCCAGCAGCTTAGGATTGCGGGGGCGAGTAGGTGCGGAGCAGTACTTC
cdr3_aa: CASSLGLRGRVGAEQYF

d_call: -
v_call: TRBV11-2
j_call: TRBJ2-3
clone_size: once
cdr3_nt: TGTGCCAGCAGCTCGGCGTTGGGTACGCAGTATTTT
cdr3_aa: CASSSALGTQYF

d_call: TRBD1
v_call: TRBV28
j_call: TRBJ2-7
clone_size: -
cdr3_nt: TGTGCCAGCAGTACCTCTGGACAGGGGGCAGGGTACGAGCAGTACTTC
cdr3_aa: CASSTSGQGAGYEQYF

d_call: -
v_call: TRBV12-3/TRBV12-4
j_call: TRBJ1-2
clone_size: -
cdr3_nt: TGTGCCAGCACCTCCTCCTTTAGGCAGACTTGG
cdr3_aa: CASTSSFRQTW

d_call: -
v_call: TRBV19
j_call: TRBJ1-2
clone_size: -
cdr3_nt: TGTGCCAGTAGTATGTCGCCAGGGGAGTACCTGGGCTACACCTTC
cdr3_aa: CASSMSPGEYLGYTF

d_call: -
v_call: TRBV9
j_call: TRBJ1-1
clone_size: -
cdr3_nt: TGTGCCAGCAGCATAGCCGGGACCGCGAACACTGAAGCTTTCTTT
cdr3_aa: CASSIAGTANTEAFF

d_call: -
v_call: TRBV7-9
j_call: TRBJ2-1
clone_size: many
cdr3_nt: TGTGCCAGCAGCCGTAAAACTAGTTCCGATGAGCAGTTCTTC
cdr3_aa: CASSRKTSSDEQFF